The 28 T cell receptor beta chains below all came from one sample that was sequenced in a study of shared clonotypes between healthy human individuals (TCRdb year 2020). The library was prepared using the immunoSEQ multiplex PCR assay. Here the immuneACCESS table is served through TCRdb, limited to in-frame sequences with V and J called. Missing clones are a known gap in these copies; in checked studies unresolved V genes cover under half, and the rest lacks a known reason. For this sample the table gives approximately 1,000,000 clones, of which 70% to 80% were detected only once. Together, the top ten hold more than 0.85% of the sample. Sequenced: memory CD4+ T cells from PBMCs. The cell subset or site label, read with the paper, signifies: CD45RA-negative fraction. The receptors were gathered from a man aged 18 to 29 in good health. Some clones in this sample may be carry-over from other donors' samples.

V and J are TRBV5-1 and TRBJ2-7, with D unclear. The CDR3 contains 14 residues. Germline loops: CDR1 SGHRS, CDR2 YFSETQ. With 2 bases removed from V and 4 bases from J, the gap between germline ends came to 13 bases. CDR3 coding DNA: TGCGCCAGCAGCTTCCACACGACAACTTACGAGCAGTACTTC. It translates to CASSFHTTTYEQYF.

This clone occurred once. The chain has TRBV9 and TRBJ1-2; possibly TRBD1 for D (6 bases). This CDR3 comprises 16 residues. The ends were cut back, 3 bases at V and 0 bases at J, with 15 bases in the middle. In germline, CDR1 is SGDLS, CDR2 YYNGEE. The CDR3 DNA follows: TGTGCCAGCAGCGGACTACAGGGTTCAACTAACTATGGCTACACCTTC. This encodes CASSGLQGSTNYGYTF.

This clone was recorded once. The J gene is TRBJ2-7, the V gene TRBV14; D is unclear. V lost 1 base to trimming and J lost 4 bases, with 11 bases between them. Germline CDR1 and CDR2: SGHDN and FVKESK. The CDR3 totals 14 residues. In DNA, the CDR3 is TGTGCCAGCAGCCAAGCCAAACAGAGTTACGAGCAGTACTTC. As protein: CASSQAKQSYEQYF.

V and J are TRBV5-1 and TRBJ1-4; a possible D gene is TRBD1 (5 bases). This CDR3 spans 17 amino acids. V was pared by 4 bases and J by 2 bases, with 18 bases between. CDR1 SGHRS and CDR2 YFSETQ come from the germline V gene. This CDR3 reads CASSPNGGTLTNEKLFF. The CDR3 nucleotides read TGCGCCAGCAGCCCCAATGGGGGAACCCTCACTAATGAAAAACTGTTTTTT.

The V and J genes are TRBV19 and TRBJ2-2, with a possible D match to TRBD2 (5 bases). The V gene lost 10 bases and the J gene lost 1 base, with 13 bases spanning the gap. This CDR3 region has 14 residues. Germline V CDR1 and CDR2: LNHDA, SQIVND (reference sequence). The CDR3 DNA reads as TGTGCCACCCGACCCCGGGGGAACACCGGGGAGCTGTTTTTT. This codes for CATRPRGNTGELFF.

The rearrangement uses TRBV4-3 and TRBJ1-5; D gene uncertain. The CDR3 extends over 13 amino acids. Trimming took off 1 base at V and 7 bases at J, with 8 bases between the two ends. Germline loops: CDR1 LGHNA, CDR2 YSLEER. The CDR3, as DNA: TGCGCCAGCAGCCAAGGGCTCCAACAGCCCCAGCATTTT. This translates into CASSQGLQQPQHF.

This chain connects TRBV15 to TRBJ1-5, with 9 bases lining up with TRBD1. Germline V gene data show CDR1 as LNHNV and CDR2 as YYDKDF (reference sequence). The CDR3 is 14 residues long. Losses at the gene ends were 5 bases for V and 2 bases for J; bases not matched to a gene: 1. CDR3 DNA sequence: TGTGCCACCAGCCGGACAGGGGGCAATCAGCCCCAGCATTTT. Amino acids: CATSRTGGNQPQHF.

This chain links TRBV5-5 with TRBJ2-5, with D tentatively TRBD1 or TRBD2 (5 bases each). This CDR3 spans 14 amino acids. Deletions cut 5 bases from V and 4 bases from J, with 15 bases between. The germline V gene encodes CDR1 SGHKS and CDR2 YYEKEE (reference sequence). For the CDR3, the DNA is TGTGCCAGCAGTTCTGTTGGGGGTGGAGAGACCCAGTACTTC. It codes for CASSSVGGGETQYF. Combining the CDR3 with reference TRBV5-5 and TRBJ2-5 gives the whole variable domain DAGVTQSPTHLIKTRGQQVTLRCSPISGHKSVSWYQQVLGQGPQFIFQYYEKEERGRGNFPDRFSARQFPNYSSELNVNALLLGDSALYLCASSSVGGGETQYFGPGTRLLVL.

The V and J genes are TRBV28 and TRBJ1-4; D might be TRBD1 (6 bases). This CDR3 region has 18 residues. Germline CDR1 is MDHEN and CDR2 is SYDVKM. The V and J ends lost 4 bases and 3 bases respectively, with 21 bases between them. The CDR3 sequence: CASSSNTGLGSPNEKLFF. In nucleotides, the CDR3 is TGTGCCAGCAGTTCCAATACAGGGTTGGGCTCACCTAATGAAAAACTGTTTTTT. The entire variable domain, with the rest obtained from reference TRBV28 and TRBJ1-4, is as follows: DVKVTQSSRYLVKRTGEKVFLECVQDMDHENMFWYRQDPGLGLRLIYFSYDVKMKEKGDIPEGYSVSREKKERFSLILESASTNQTSMYLCASSSNTGLGSPNEKLFFGSGTQLSVL.

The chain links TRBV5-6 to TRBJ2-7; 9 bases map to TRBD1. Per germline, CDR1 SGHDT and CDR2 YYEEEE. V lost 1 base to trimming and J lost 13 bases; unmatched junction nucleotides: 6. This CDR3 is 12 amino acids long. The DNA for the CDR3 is TGTGCCAGCAGCTTGAACCGGGACAGGGCTTACTTC. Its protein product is CASSLNRDRAYF.

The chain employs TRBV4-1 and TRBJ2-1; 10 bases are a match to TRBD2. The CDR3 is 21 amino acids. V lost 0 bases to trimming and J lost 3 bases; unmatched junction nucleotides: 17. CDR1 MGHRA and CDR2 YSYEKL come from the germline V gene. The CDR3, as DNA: TGCGCCAGCAGCCAAGAACAGGGGAGGTTAGCGGGAGGTGTCTTCTACAATGAGCAGTTCTTC. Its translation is CASSQEQGRLAGGVFYNEQFF.

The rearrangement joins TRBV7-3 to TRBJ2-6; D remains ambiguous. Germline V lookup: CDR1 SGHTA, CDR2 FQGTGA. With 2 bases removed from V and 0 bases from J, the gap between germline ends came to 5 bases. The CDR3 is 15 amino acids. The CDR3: CASSLGVSGANVLTF. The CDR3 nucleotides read TGTGCCAGCAGCTTAGGGGTCTCTGGGGCCAACGTCCTGACTTTC.

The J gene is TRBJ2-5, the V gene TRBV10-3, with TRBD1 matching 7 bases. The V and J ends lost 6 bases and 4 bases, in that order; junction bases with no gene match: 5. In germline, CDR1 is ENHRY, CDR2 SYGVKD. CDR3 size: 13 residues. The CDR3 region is CAIRGQAGETQYF. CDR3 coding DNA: TGTGCCATCAGAGGACAGGCTGGAGAGACCCAGTACTTC.

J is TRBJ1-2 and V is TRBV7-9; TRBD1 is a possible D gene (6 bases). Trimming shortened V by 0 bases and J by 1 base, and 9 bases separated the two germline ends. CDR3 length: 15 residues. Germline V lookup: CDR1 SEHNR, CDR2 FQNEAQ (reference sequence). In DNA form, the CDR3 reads TGTGCCAGCAGCTTAGCGCAGGGGATTAACTATGGCTACACCTTC. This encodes CASSLAQGINYGYTF.

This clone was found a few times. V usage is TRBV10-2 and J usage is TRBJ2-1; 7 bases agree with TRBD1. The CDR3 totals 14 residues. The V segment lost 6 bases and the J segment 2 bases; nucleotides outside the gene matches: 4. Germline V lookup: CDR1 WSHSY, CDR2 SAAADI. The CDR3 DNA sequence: TGCGCCAGCAGCCCCGGACAGGCCTACAATGAGCAGTTCTTC. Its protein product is CASSPGQAYNEQFF.

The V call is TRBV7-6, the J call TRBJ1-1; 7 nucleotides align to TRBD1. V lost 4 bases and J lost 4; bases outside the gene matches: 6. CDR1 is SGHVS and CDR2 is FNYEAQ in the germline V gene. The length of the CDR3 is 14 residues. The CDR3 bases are TGTGCCAGCAGCTCCCAGGGGGAGATCACTGAAGCTTTCTTT. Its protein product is CASSSQGEITEAFF.

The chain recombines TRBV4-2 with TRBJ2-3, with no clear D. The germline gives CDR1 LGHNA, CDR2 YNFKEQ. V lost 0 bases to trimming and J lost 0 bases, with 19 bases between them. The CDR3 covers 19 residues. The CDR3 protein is CASSQDWVGQILSTDTQYF. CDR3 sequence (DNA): TGTGCCAGCAGCCAAGATTGGGTAGGGCAGATTCTTAGCACAGATACGCAGTATTTT.

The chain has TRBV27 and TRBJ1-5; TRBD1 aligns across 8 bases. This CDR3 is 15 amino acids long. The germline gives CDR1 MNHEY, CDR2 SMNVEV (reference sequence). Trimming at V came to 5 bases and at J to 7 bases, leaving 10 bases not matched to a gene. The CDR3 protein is CASSILGTGPQPQHF. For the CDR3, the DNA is TGTGCCAGCAGTATCCTAGGGACAGGTCCACAGCCCCAGCATTTT.

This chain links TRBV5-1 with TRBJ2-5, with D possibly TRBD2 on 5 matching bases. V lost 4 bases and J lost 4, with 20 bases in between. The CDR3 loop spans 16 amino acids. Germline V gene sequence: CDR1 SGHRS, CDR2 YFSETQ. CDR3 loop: CASSPSEAAGRETQYF. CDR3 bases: TGCGCCAGCAGCCCTTCGGAGGCGGCGGGTCGAGAGACCCAGTACTTC.

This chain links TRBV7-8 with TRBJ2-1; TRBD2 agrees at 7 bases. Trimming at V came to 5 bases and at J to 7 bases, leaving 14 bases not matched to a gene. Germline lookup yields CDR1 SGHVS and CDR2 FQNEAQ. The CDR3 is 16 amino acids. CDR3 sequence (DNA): TGTGCCAGCAGCCCCCCCTGGCGGGAGAATCTTAATGAGCAGTTCTTC. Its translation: CASSPPWRENLNEQFF.

CDR3 sequence (DNA): TGCAGCGTTGTAGAACAGGGGGCCACCGGGGAGCTGTTTTTT. It specifies CSVVEQGATGELFF. The chain has TRBV29-1 and TRBJ2-2; TRBD1 matches 9 bases. The CDR3 totals 14 residues. Per germline, CDR1 SQVTM and CDR2 ANQGSEA. Unmatched junction bases numbered 4, after V lost 4 bases and J lost 4 bases.

The CDR3 DNA is TGCGCCAGCAGTTGGGGCGCCGGGAGAGAAAAACTGTTTTTT. Translation: CASSWGAGREKLFF. This chain uses TRBV4-1 with TRBJ1-4; D is perhaps TRBD1 (5 bases). The CDR3 is 14 amino acids. V was shortened by 6 bases and J by 8 bases, with 16 bases between the two germline ends. The germline gives CDR1 MGHRA, CDR2 YSYEKL.

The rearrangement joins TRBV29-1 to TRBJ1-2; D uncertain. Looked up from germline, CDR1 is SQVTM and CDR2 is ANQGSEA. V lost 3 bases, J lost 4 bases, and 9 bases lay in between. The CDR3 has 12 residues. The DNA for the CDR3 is TGCAGCGTTGAGGTGGGTTTCTATGGCTACACCTTC. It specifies CSVEVGFYGYTF.

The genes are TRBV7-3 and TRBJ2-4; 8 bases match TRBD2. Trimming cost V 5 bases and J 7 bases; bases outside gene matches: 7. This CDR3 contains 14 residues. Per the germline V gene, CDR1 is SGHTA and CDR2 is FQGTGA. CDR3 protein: CASSPQAGGNIQYF. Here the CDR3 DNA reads TGTGCCAGCAGCCCACAGGCGGGGGGCAACATTCAGTACTTC.

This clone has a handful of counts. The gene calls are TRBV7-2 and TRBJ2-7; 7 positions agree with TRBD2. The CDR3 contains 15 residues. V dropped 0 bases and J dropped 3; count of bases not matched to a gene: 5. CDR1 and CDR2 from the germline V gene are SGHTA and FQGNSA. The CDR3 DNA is TGTGCCAGCAGCTTAGCCGGGGGGAGAAGCTACGAGCAGTACTTC. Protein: CASSLAGGRSYEQYF.

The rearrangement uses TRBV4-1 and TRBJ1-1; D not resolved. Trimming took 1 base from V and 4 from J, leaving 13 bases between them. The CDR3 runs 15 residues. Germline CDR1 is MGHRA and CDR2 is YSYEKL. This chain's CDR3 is CASSQATAWGTEAFF. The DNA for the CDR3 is TGCGCCAGCAGCCAAGCTACAGCGTGGGGCACTGAAGCTTTCTTT.

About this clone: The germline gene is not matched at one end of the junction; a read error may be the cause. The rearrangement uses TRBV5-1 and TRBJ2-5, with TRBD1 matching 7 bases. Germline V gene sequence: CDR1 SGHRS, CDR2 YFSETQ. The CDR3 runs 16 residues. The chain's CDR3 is CASSLGDSVFQGTQYF. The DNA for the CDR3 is TGCGCCAGCAGCTTGGGGGACAGCGTGTTTCAAGGGACCCAGTACTTC. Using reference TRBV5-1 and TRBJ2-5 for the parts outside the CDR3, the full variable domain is KAGVTQTPRYLIKTRGQQVTLSCSPISGHRSVSWYQQTPGQGLQFLFEYFSETQRNKGNFPGRFSGRQFSNSRSEMNVSTLELGDSALYLCASSLGDSVFQGTQYFGPGTRLLVL.

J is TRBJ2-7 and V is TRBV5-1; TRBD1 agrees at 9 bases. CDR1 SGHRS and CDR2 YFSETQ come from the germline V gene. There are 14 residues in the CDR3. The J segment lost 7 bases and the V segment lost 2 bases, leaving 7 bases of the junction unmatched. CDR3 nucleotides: TGCGCCAGCAGCTTAGGACAGGGGATGGGTGAGCAGTACTTC. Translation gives CASSLGQGMGEQYF.